This TCR beta chain was identified during a study of a mutant IDH1 vaccine in newly diagnosed glioma (dated by TCRdb to the early 2020s). Study-level background: Of the roughly 32 treated patients, 62.5% were male and around 40% were female, and a mean age of approximately 40 years was recorded. Prior to enrollment, standard therapy consisting of radiotherapy alone, temozolomide alone, or radiochemotherapy with temozolomide had been administered to patients, with the combination being received by most patients. Six visits were used for peripheral blood collection: V03 (baseline), V05, V07, V10, V12 and V13. Longitudinal TCRB deep sequencing was performed for roughly 27 treated patients wherever samples were available for exploratory analyses. General conclusions and limits of the study: Across multiple MHC alleles, vaccine-induced immune responses were seen in around 93% of patients. Availability determined which PBMC samples were chosen for TCRB deep sequencing. Pseudoprogression seemed to be unrelated to changes in the top peripheral T cell clonotypes found by TCRB sequencing. The authors stated that sample limitations prevented analyses of patient blood samples from being reproduced.

Reading the germline V gene (reference sequence) gives CDR1 MNHEY and CDR2 SMNVEV. From V the trimming removes 3 bases and from J it removes 3 bases, while the gene matches leave 4 bases of the junction unaccounted for. The cysteine opens and the phenylalanine closes a CDR3 of 15 amino acids. CDR3 DNA is the only sequence kept; it has 45 bases, read in frame from the first base. The library came from the immunoSEQ multiplex PCR assay. Rearranged TCR beta chain sequences were amplified with the hsTCRB Kit following the manufacturer's protocol. An Illumina MiSeq was used to sequence the TCRB libraries. Processing in the source paper ran as follows. Demultiplexing, trimming and gene mapping were performed with the kit vendor's proprietary platform. Imported from immuneACCESS, the table was reduced by TCRdb to in-frame sequences with V and J called. These copies leave out some clones; in studies compared against another copy, an unresolved V gene accounts for under half, and the cause of the remainder is not known. That table furnishes V, J and clone size, whereas the DNA furnished D and trimming. Counted in this sample were roughly 86,000 clones; roughly 77% of them appeared once. Around 7% of the sample lies in the top ten.

On this clone: What this receptor recognizes is not known. Base qualities were left out, and no much larger clone turns up one base away.

The intended sense of this specimen's time point label: baseline, week 1 (first vaccination visit). What this sample's treatment or condition label stands for: pre-vaccination baseline after standard-of-care therapy. All donors had newly diagnosed IDH1-mutant astrocytomas of WHO grade 3 or 4 that showed loss of nuclear ATRX. The samples were drawn from NOA16, a multicentre, single-arm, open-label phase I trial in Germany that tested a mutant IDH1 peptide vaccine in humans for the first time. Visit V03 blood draws served as the baseline sample for immunogenicity testing. The DNeasy Blood and Tissue Kit was used to extract genomic DNA from EDTA blood for TCRB sequencing.

This TCR was sampled from a man aged 35 to 55 with glioma. Specimen: PBMCs, collected from a glioma patient treated with radiotherapy, temozolomide or both. The V gene is TRBV27 and the J gene is TRBJ2-1, and 8 junction bases match TRBD2. The bases read TGTGCCAGCAGTTTGCCCGGGAGGGTCTACAATGAGCAGTTCTTC. Translated, this is CASSLPGRVYNEQFF.